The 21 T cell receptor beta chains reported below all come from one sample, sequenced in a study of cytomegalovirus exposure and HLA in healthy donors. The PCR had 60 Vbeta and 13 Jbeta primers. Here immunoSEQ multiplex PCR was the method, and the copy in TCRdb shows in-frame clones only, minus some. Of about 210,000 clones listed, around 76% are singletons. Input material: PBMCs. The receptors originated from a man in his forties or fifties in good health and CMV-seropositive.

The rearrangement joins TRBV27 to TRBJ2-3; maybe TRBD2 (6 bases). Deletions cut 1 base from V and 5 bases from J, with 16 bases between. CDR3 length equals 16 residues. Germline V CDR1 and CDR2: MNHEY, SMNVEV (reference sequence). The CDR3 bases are TGTGCCAGCAGTTTATGGGCCGGGGGTGATGGAGATACGCAGTATTTT. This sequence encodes CASSLWAGGDGDTQYF.

CDR3 sequence (DNA): TGCGCCAGCAGCTGGGGAGGGGCACGAGGGGAGACCCAGTACTTC. Protein sequence: CASSWGGARGETQYF. The rearrangement links TRBV5-1 to TRBJ2-5; 7 bases are shared with TRBD2. The CDR3 loop spans 15 amino acids. CDR1 SGHRS and CDR2 YFSETQ come from the germline V gene. The V and J ends lost 3 bases and 5 bases, in that order; junction bases with no gene match: 10.

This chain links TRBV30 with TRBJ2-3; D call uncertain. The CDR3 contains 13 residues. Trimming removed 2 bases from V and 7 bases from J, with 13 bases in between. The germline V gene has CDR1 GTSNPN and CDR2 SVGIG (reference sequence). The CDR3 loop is CAWSKTLGYTQYF. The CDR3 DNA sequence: TGTGCCTGGAGTAAGACCCTCGGGTATACGCAGTATTTT.

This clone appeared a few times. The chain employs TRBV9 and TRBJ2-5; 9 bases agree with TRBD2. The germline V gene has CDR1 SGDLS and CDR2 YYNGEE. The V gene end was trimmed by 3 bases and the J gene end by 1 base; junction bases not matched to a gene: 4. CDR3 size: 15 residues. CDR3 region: CASSAGGRVQETQYF. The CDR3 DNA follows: TGTGCCAGCAGCGCCGGCGGGAGGGTCCAAGAGACCCAGTACTTC.

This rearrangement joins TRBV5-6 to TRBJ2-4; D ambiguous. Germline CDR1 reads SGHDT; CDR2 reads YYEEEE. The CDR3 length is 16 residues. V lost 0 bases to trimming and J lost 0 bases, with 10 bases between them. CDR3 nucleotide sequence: TGTGCCAGCAGCTTGGGAGAATTACTAGCCAAAAACATTCAGTACTTC. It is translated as CASSLGELLAKNIQYF.

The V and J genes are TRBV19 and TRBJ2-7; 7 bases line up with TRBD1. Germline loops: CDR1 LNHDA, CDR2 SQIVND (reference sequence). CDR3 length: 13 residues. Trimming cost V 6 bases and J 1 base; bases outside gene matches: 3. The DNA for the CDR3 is TGTGCCAGTAGCCCGGGACAGTCCTACGAGCAGTACTTC. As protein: CASSPGQSYEQYF. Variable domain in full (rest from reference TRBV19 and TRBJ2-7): DGGITQSPKYLFRKEGQNVTLSCEQNLNHDAMYWYRQDPGQGLRLIYYSQIVNDFQKGDIAEGYSVSREKKESFPLTVTSAQKNPTAFYLCASSPGQSYEQYFGPGTRLTVT.

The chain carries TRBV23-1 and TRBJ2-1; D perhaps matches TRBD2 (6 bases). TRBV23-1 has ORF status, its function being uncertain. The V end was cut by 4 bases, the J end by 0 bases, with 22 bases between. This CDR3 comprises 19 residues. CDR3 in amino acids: CASSPKPTGLPSSYNEQFF. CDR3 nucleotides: TGCGCCAGCAGTCCAAAACCCACGGGACTCCCGAGCTCCTACAATGAGCAGTTCTTC.

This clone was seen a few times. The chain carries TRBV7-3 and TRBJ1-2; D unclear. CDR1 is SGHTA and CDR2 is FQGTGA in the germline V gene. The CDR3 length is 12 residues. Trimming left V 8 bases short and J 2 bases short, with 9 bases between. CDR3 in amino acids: CASGDTNYGYTF. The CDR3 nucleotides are TGTGCCAGCGGCGACACAAACTATGGCTACACCTTC.

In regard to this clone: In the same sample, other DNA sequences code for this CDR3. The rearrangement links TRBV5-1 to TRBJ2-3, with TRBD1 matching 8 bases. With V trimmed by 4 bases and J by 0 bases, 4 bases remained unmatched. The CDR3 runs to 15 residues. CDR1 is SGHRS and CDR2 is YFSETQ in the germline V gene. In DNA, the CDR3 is TGCGCCAGCAGCCCCGGGACAGGAAGCACAGATACGCAGTATTTT. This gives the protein CASSPGTGSTDTQYF. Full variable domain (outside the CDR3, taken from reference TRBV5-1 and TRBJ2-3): KAGVTQTPRYLIKTRGQQVTLSCSPISGHRSVSWYQQTPGQGLQFLFEYFSETQRNKGNFPGRFSGRQFSNSRSEMNVSTLELGDSALYLCASSPGTGSTDTQYFGPGTRLTVL.

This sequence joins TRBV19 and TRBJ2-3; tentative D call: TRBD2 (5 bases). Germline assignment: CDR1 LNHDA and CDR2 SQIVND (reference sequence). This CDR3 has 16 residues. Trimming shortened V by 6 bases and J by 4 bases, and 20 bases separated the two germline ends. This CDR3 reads CASSPDRAAQSDTQYF. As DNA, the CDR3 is TGTGCCAGTAGCCCGGACCGAGCGGCACAATCAGATACGCAGTATTTT.

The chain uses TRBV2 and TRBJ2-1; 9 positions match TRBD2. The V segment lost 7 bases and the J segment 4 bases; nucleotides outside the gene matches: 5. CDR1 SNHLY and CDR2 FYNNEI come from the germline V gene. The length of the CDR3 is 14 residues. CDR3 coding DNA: TGTGCCAGCACCCGACTAGCGGCTTACAATGAGCAGTTCTTC. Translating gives CASTRLAAYNEQFF.

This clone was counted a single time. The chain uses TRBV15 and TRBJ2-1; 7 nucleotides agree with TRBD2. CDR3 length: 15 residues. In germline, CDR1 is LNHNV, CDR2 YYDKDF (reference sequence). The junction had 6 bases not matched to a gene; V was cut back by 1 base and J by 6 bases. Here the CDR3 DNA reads TGTGCCACCAGCAGAGTGGGGCGGGAGTTCAATGAGCAGTTCTTC. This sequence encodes CATSRVGREFNEQFF.

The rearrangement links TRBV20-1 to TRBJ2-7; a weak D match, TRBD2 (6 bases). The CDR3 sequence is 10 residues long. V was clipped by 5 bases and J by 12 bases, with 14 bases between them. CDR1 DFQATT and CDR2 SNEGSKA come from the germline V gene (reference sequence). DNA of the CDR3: TGCAGTGCTGACGGGACTGGCAGGTACTTC. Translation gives CSADGTGRYF.

Here the CDR3 DNA reads TGTGCCATCAGTGACGGACAGCTGAACACTGAAGCTTTCTTT. Translated: CAISDGQLNTEAFF. V usage is TRBV10-3 and J usage is TRBJ1-1; D perhaps matches TRBD1 (6 bases). The V and J ends lost 3 bases and 0 bases respectively, with 8 bases between them. Germline loops: CDR1 ENHRY, CDR2 SYGVKD. The CDR3 totals 14 residues.

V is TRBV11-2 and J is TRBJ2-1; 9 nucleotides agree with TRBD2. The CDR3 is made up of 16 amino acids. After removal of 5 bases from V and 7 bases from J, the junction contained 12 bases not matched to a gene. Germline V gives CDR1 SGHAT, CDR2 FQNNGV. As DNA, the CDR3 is TGTGCCAGCAGCCCCCCGGCGGGAGGGGTTATGAATGAGCAGTTCTTC. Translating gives CASSPPAGGVMNEQFF.

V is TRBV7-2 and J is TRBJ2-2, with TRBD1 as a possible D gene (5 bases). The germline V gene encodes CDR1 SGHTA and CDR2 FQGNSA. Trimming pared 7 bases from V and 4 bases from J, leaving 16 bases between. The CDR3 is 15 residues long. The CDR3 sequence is CASTSGRAFTGELFF. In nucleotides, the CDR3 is TGTGCCAGCACCTCCGGCAGGGCTTTCACCGGGGAGCTGTTTTTT.

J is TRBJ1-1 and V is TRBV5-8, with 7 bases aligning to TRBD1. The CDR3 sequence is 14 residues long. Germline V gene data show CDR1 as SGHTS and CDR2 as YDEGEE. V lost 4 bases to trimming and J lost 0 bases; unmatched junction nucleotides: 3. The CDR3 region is CASSRDRMNTEAFF. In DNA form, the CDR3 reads TGTGCCAGCAGCCGGGACAGAATGAACACTGAAGCTTTCTTT.

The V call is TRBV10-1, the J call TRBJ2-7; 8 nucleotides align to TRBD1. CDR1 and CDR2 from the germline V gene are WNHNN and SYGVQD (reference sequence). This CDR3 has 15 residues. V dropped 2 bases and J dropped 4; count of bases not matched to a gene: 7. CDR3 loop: CASSEGGQARYEQYF. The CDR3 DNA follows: TGCGCCAGCAGTGAGGGGGGACAGGCGAGATACGAGCAGTACTTC.

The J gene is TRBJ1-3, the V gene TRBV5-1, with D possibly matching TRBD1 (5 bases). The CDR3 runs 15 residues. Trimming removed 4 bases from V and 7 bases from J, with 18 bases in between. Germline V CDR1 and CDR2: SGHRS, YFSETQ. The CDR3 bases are TGCGCCAGCAGCCCCGCGGGGGTTTTAGGGAACACCATATATTTT. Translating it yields CASSPAGVLGNTIYF.

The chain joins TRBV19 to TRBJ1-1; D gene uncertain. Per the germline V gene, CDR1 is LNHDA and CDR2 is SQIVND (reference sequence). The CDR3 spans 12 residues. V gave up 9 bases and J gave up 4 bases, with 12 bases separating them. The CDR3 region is CASFGLATEAFF. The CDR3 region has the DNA TGTGCCAGCTTCGGACTTGCCACTGAAGCTTTCTTT.

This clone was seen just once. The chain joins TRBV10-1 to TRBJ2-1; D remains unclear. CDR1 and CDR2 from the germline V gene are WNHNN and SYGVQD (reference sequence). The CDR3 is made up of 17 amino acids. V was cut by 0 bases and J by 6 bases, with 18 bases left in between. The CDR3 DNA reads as TGCGCCAGCAGTGAGTCGAGAGGCGGTAGTATCGGCAATGAGCAGTTCTTC. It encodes CASSESRGGSIGNEQFF.